Listed here is a single T cell receptor beta chain. With 6 bases clipped from V and 4 bases from J, the junction kept 6 bases outside the gene matches. The CDR3 totals 14 residues. Germline loops: CDR1 MNHEY, CDR2 SVGAGI. The sample belongs to a study of blood T cell repertoires in COVID-19. The wider study: COVID-19 samples, acute and convalescent, were from the United States, Italy and Spain. Sample material is recorded as cDNA or gDNA derived from T cells, B-cell-depleted T cells, or PBMCs.

As originally analysed: Amplified reference gene primers provided the basis for estimating nucleated cell counts. Sequencing used immunoSEQ multiplex PCR; TCRdb keeps in-frame clones, though not all of them. V, J and clone size reflect that table, while D and trimming were determined from the DNA. In the table there are around 200,000 clones, 83% of which are singletons. This receptor was identified in a man aged 50-59 years with active or convalescent COVID-19. The chain recombines TRBV6-5 with TRBJ1-2; 9 positions match TRBD1. The sample comprised peripheral blood. The CDR3 nucleotides are TGTGCCAGCAGGGGGACAGGGTATTTCTATGGCTACACCTTC. This gives the protein CASRGTGYFYGYTF.